The rows below give T cell receptor beta chains drawn from one sample of a study of human T cells and chemical hapten exposure. TCRdb reprocessed the RACE reads via MiXCR and lists one record per CDR3 protein. The sample has tens of thousands of distinct CDR3 sequences; 9.5% to 12% are singletons. Specimen: whole blood, collected in connection with sensitization to the hapten diphenylcyclopropenone (DPC). These TCRs come from a woman in her forties or fifties with alopecia areata. Some clones in this sample may be carry-over from other donors' samples. Both conserved end residues are part of each CDR3. The D gene is left open where the match is weak. Size tells how often a clone was seen (once, few, many) or the class of an expanded clone, and some rows leave it out.

TRBD2	few	TRBV20-1	TRBJ2-7	TGCAGTGCTAGTAGTCCCCCAGGAGCTAGCGGGGTCTCCTACGAGCAGTACTTC	CSASSPPGASGVSYEQYF
TRBD1	many	TRBV7-9	TRBJ2-7	TGTGCCAGCAGCTTCAAACCGGGACAGGAACCCTCGGGCGAGCAGTACTTC	CASSFKPGQEPSGEQYF
.	many	TRBV19	TRBJ2-2	TGTGCCAGTAGTATATACGGCACCGGGGAGCTGTTTTTT	CASSIYGTGELFF
.	many	TRBV6-6	TRBJ1-5	TGTGCCAGCACCGAAGGGTGGTCAACACAGCCCCAGCATTTT	CASTEGWSTQPQHF
.	many	TRBV30	TRBJ2-1	TGTGCCTGGAGTCGGGTAATCAATGAGCAGTTCTTC	CAWSRVINEQFF
.	.	TRBV6-2/TRBV6-3	TRBJ2-2	TGTGCCAGCAGTTACATGCTCACCGGGGAGCTGTTTTTT	CASSYMLTGELFF
.	few	TRBV7-2	TRBJ1-2	TGTGCCAGCAGCTTTTGGGGGCTTAAGGATGGCTACACCTTC	CASSFWGLKDGYTF
TRBD1	many	TRBV6-6	TRBJ1-4	TGTGCCAGTGGACAGGTTGAAAAACTGTTTTTT	CASGQVEKLFF
TRBD2	few	TRBV9	TRBJ2-1	TGTGCCAGGGATAGCGGGAGTGGTCGCAATGAGCAGTTCTTC	CARDSGSGRNEQFF
.	many	TRBV28	TRBJ1-4	TGTGCCAGCAGTTTACAGGGTCAGGGTGGTAGAAAACTGTTTTTT	CASSLQGQGGRKLFF
.	many	TRBV18	TRBJ1-3	TGTGCCAGCTCACAATACTCTGGAAACACCATATATTTT	CASSQYSGNTIYF
TRBD1	few	TRBV3-1	TRBJ2-4	TGTGCCAGCAGCCAAGTAGCGGGACAGGGGCTACAGTTAGCCAAAAACATTCAGTACTTC	CASSQVAGQGLQLAKNIQYF
TRBD1	.	TRBV7-8	TRBJ2-2	TGTGCCAGCAGCTTGACAGGGGATCCCACCGGGGAGCTGTTTTTT	CASSLTGDPTGELFF
.	many	TRBV6-6	TRBJ2-2	TGTGCCAGCACCGAGACAGTCACCGGGGAGCTGTTTTTT	CASTETVTGELFF
TRBD2	many	TRBV19	TRBJ2-1	TGTGCCAGCAGTCACGCAGGCGGGAGTCCCTACAATGAGCAGTTCTTC	CASSHAGGSPYNEQFF
.	few	TRBV7-6	TRBJ2-2	TGTGCCAGCAGCCCTCAGAGTACGAACACCGGGGAGCTGTTTTTT	CASSPQSTNTGELFF
TRBD2	few	TRBV7-9	TRBJ2-3	TGTGCCAGCAGCCCCCACCGGACTAGCGGGAGCGGGGATACGCAGTATTTT	CASSPHRTSGSGDTQYF
TRBD2	.	TRBV20-1	TRBJ2-4	TGCAGTGCTCCCGGACTAGCGGGACATGGAAACATTCAGTACTTC	CSAPGLAGHGNIQYF
.	few	TRBV5-4	TRBJ1-6	TGTGCCAGCAGCCCCGTAGGAAACTCCGCCAATTCACCCCTCCACTTT	CASSPVGNSANSPLHF
.	many	TRBV28	TRBJ1-1	TGTGCCAGCAGTCCTTCGACGGAATATGAAGCTTTCTTT	CASSPSTEYEAFF
TRBD2	many	TRBV28	TRBJ2-7	TGTGCCAGCAGTTTCCTTGGCGGCGGGAGTGGAGAGCAGTACTTC	CASSFLGGGSGEQYF
.	few	TRBV9	TRBJ1-6	TGTGCCAGCAGCGTACAACGAGACAGAGATAATTCACCCCTCCACTTT	CASSVQRDRDNSPLHF
TRBD2	few	TRBV20-1	TRBJ2-3	TGCAGTGCCACTGGGACTAGCGGGGGGACAGATACGCAGTATTTT	CSATGTSGGTDTQYF
.	many	TRBV5-6	TRBJ1-1	TGTGCCAGCAGCTTGGGACAGGATGTAAAGAACACTGAAGCTTTCTTT	CASSLGQDVKNTEAFF
TRBD1	few	TRBV5-4	TRBJ1-1	TGTGCCAGCACCGGACAGGGCGACTACACTGAAGCTTTCTTT	CASTGQGDYTEAFF
.	.	TRBV20-1	TRBJ2-4	TGCAGTGCTAGAGATGGGGAAGCCAAAAACATTCAGTACTTC	CSARDGEAKNIQYF
TRBD2	.	TRBV18	TRBJ2-2	TGTGCCAGCTCACCACGATTGACTAGCGGCCACACCGGGGAGCTGTTTTTT	CASSPRLTSGHTGELFF